This TCR beta chain was documented in a study of Ad26.COV2.S vaccination and SARS-CoV-2 variants (dated by TCRdb to 2020 to 2023). Describing the broader study: Donors in the vaccine arm were drawn from COV1001, a phase I-IIa trial of Ad26.COV2.S in healthy adults that was multicentre, randomized, double-blind and placebo-controlled. Investigators remained blinded to trial group allocation during experiments and outcome assessment. The TCR-sequenced set comprised roughly 30 samples: approximately 19 Ad26.COV2.S vaccine recipients, 5 placebo recipients and 8 SARS-CoV-2 convalescent individuals. Participants in the trial were split at random into five groups of five each, receiving low-dose or high-dose Ad26.COV2.S once or twice, or else placebo on both occasions. Dosing of Ad26.COV2.S was intramuscular, at either 5x10^10 or 1x10^11 viral particles, delivered as one shot or as two shots spaced 56 days apart. The specificity and breadth of SARS-CoV-2-reactive T cell receptors after Ad26.COV2.S vaccination were assessed by TCRbeta repertoire sequencing. Beyond this particular receptor, the publication reports: After vaccination, spike-specific CD8+ and CD4+ T cell responses were reported to show substantial breadth. The study was not powered to compare responses between vaccine doses or regimens. The authors noted that total T cell responses may have been underestimated by the TCR breadth and depth analyses. Vaccine and placebo recipients had similar non-spike TCR breadth, a finding consistent with the vaccine containing only spike. Higher spike-specific TCR breadth was observed in Ad26.COV2.S recipients than in placebo recipients (P = 0.0014).

The immunoSEQ Assay was used to sequence TCRbeta CDR3 regions. After extraction, genomic DNA underwent amplification by bias-controlled multiplex PCR, followed by high-throughput sequencing. Per the authors' processing: To quantify the absolute abundance of each unique TCRbeta CDR3 region, sequences were collapsed and filtered. T cell fraction was estimated by normalizing TCRbeta template counts to usable DNA, with usable DNA measured through amplification of reference genes found in all nucleated cells. Repertoire TCRs were annotated as SARS-CoV-2-specific by exact matching of V gene, CDR3 amino acid sequence and J gene to a known reactive TCR set. The reference SARS-CoV-2 TCR set was derived from MIRA and filtered for enrichment in COVID-19-positive ImmuneCODE repertoires, a step that removed public or cross-reactive TCRs. Using the MIRA antigens, annotated TCRs were further analysed by specific ORF or by position within an ORF. Depth was the summed frequency of annotated unique rearrangements, while breadth was defined as annotated unique rearrangements over total unique productive rearrangements. Two-sided Wilcoxon rank-sum tests were applied when comparing TCR breadth between groups. TCRdb mirrors the immuneACCESS table, restricted to in-frame sequences. Some clones are absent from its copies; in checked studies, under half trace to an unresolved V gene, and the reason for the others is unknown. V, J and clone size were drawn from that table, and D and trimming were deduced from the DNA. A total of about 680,000 clones appear in this sample, around 90% of them only once. The ten largest make up approximately 1.5% of the sample.

V is pruned by 3 bases and J by 5 bases, leaving 5 bases of the junction without a gene match. There are 14 amino acids in the CDR3, from cysteine to phenylalanine inclusive. Just the 42-base CDR3 DNA is kept, in frame starting at base 1. CDR1 is given as SGHRS and CDR2 as YFSETQ, both from the germline V gene. A word on this clone: Its target antigen remains unknown. It has no much larger one-base neighbor in the sample; base qualities were not kept.

Reading the label with the study, this specimen's treatment or condition is: about 20 received Ad26.COV2.S at low or high dose, single or two shots; roughly five received placebo; per-sample allocation not given. Repertoires of vaccine and placebo recipients were sequenced from samples taken on day 63 after the first injection. Between 29 July and 7 August 2020, Cohort 1b enrolled around 25 adults aged 18-55 years at one site in Boston, USA. Ad26.COV2.S was a replication-incompetent adenovirus type 26 vector that expressed a prefusion-stabilized SARS-CoV-2 spike protein derived from the original Wuhan strain.

The chain joins TRBV5-1 to TRBJ2-7, and 10 bases in between align with TRBD1. Sequenced here: peripheral blood, sampled in a trial of Ad26.COV2.S vaccine versus placebo. This clonotype originated in a person between 18 and 65 years old who received the Ad26.COV2.S COVID-19 vaccine or a placebo. The base sequence is TGCGCCAGCAGCTACAGGACAGGGGGGAACGAGCAGTACTTC. It encodes CASSYRTGGNEQYF.